This entry features one T cell receptor beta chain sequence. The antigen is unknown. Germline lookup yields CDR1 SGHVS and CDR2 FNYEAQ. The CDR3 consists of 15 residues. Unmatched junction bases numbered 2, after V lost 4 bases and J lost 3 bases. These data come from a study of beta chain features in type 1 diabetes. Study results and caveats: Significant though moderate, a shortening of TCRB CDR3s appeared in all four CD4+ subsets of Type 1 diabetes patients.

The investigators reverse transcribed all of the isolated RNA, so they sequenced expressed TCRB transcripts. Assay used: immunoSEQ multiplex PCR; TCRdb lists only in-frame clones, some missing. The profile shows 640,000 or so clones, roughly 12% of them singletons. The TCR comes from a man between 18 and 29 years old with type 1 diabetes. The sample consisted of naive CD4+ T cells from blood. The rearrangement uses TRBV7-6 and TRBJ2-5; the match to TRBD2 covers 13 bases. CDR3 coding DNA: TGTGCCAGCAGCTCCACTAGCGGGGGGGAAGAGACCCAGTACTTC. It is translated as CASSSTSGGEETQYF.